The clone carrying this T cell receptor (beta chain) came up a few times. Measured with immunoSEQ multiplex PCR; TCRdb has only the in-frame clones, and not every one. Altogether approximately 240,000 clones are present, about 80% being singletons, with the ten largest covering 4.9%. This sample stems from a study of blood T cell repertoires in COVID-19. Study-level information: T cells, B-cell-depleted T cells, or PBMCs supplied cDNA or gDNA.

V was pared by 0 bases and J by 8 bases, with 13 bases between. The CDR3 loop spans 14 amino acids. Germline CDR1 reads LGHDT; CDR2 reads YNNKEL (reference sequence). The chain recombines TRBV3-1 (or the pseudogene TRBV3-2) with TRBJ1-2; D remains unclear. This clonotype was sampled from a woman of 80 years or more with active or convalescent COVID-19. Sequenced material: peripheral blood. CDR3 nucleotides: TGTGCCAGCAGCCAAGATAACCGGGGTCGGGGCTACACCTTC. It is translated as CASSQDNRGRGYTF.